The rows below give T cell receptor beta chains drawn from one sample of a study of shared clonotypes between healthy human individuals. The method was immunoSEQ multiplex PCR; TCRdb's version includes in-frame clones alone and lacks a portion of them. Of about 960,000 clones listed, less than 85% are singletons. Sample: memory CD4+ T cells sorted from blood. The receptors come from a man younger than 30 in good health. The CDR3 runs from the conserved cysteine through the conserved F or W. D genes are given only for firm matches. Some rows have no size entry. The others give once, few or many, or a class for an expanded clone.

clone_size j_call d_call v_call cdr3_aa cdr3_nt
. TRBJ2-3 . TRBV6-1 CASNGRAHTDTQYF TGTGCCAGCAATGGGCGGGCCCACACAGATACGCAGTATTTT
. TRBJ2-2 . TRBV5-1 CASSEALNTGELFF TGCGCCAGCAGCGAGGCCCTGAACACCGGGGAGCTGTTTTTT
. TRBJ2-5 . TRBV7-6 CASSSIAQETQYF TGTGCCAGCAGTTCCATCGCCCAAGAGACCCAGTACTTC
. TRBJ2-3 TRBD2 TRBV5-1 CASRLGTSGTDTQYF TGCGCCAGCAGATTGGGGACTAGCGGCACAGATACGCAGTATTTT
many TRBJ2-3 TRBD2 TRBV7-2 CASSFPNGRADTQYF TGTGCCAGCAGCTTTCCCAACGGGAGGGCAGATACGCAGTATTTT
many TRBJ2-3 . TRBV5-1 CASREESTDTQYF TGCGCCAGTCGCGAGGAAAGCACAGATACGCAGTATTTT
few TRBJ1-3 . TRBV10-3 CAISESAIGNTIYF TGTGCCATCAGTGAGTCAGCTATTGGAAACACCATATATTTT
. TRBJ1-2 . TRBV9 CASSVQPLNGYTF TGTGCCAGCAGCGTCCAGCCTCTAAATGGCTACACCTTC
. TRBJ2-3 TRBD1 TRBV6-5 CASRRQGSTDTQYF TGTGCCAGCAGACGACAGGGGAGCACAGATACGCAGTATTTT
once TRBJ2-7 . TRBV5-5 CASSYQSTPYEQYF TGTGCCAGCAGCTACCAATCAACCCCCTACGAGCAGTACTTC
. TRBJ2-5 . TRBV6-5 CASSYEAFQETQYF TGTGCCAGCAGTTACGAGGCTTTCCAAGAGACCCAGTACTTC
. TRBJ2-5 . TRBV11-2 CASSLSRVTMETQYF TGTGCCAGCAGCTTATCGAGGGTTACGATGGAGACCCAGTACTTC
many TRBJ2-1 . TRBV5-1 CASSSGPGDINEQFF TGCGCCAGCAGCTCGGGCCCGGGAGATATCAATGAGCAGTTCTTC
. TRBJ2-5 TRBD2 TRBV2 CASTLGGGRIGETQYF TGTGCCAGCACATTGGGGGGCGGGAGGATCGGAGAGACCCAGTACTTC
. TRBJ2-2 . TRBV11-3 CASSPYGGVRNTGELFF TGTGCCAGCAGCCCCTATGGGGGAGTCCGAAACACCGGGGAGCTGTTTTTT
. TRBJ2-3 . TRBV29-1 CSVEVNRATDTQYF TGCAGCGTTGAAGTGAACCGAGCCACAGATACGCAGTATTTT
. TRBJ2-5 . TRBV2 CASSEGTVGLKTQYF TGTGCCAGCAGTGAAGGGACAGTGGGTTTGAAGACCCAGTACTTC
. TRBJ1-4 . TRBV6-6 CASSYSSREELFF TGTGCCAGCAGTTACTCATCCAGGGAGGAACTGTTTTTT
. TRBJ1-4 . TRBV27 CASSIYRDGEKLFF TGTGCCAGCAGTATCTACAGGGACGGAGAAAAACTGTTTTTT
. TRBJ1-2 TRBD1 TRBV7-8 CASSSDRGYGYTF TGTGCCAGCAGCTCAGACAGGGGATATGGCTACACCTTC
. TRBJ2-1 TRBD1 TRBV15 CATSRSGQGHNEQFF TGTGCCACCAGCAGATCGGGACAGGGCCACAATGAGCAGTTCTTC
few TRBJ1-6 . TRBV30 CAWSSGTLDSPLHF TGTGCCTGGAGTTCCGGGACACTAGATTCACCCCTCCACTTT
. TRBJ2-7 . TRBV10-2 CASGSWDNSYEQYF TGCGCCAGCGGGTCTTGGGACAACTCCTACGAGCAGTACTTC
few TRBJ1-1 TRBD1 TRBV6-5 CASSYRQGGNTEAFF TGTGCCAGCAGTTACCGACAGGGGGGGAACACTGAAGCTTTCTTT
. TRBJ1-2 . TRBV28 CASTSGWEGYTF TGTGCCAGCACCTCGGGGTGGGAGGGCTACACCTTC
few TRBJ1-2 . TRBV6-6 CASSSDGVFGGYTF TGTGCCAGCAGCTCGGACGGGGTGTTTGGGGGCTACACCTTC
. TRBJ2-7 . TRBV7-9 CAGSLGQENTKQYF TGTGCCGGCAGCTTAGGGCAGGAGAATACGAAGCAGTACTTC
. TRBJ2-7 . TRBV15 CATSRDRVGSYEQYF TGTGCCACCAGCAGAGACCGGGTGGGCTCCTACGAGCAGTACTTC
. TRBJ2-2 . TRBV10-1 CASSTGNTGELFF TGCGCCAGCAGCACCGGGAACACCGGGGAGCTGTTTTTT
. TRBJ1-4 . TRBV29-1 CSVDGGLNEKLFF TGCAGCGTTGATGGAGGGCTAAATGAAAAACTGTTTTTT
. TRBJ2-5 TRBD2 TRBV7-2 CASSSQAGVETQYF TGTGCCAGCAGCTCGCAAGCGGGAGTAGAGACCCAGTACTTC
. TRBJ1-2 . TRBV19 CASSQDTTYGYTF TGTGCCAGTAGTCAGGACACCACCTATGGCTACACCTTC
. TRBJ1-1 . TRBV9 CASSVQSNTEAFF TGTGCCAGCAGCGTACAGAGTAACACTGAAGCTTTCTTT
. TRBJ1-1 . TRBV7-9 CASSQGSVEAFF TGTGCCAGCAGCCAAGGCAGCGTTGAAGCTTTCTTT
. TRBJ1-2 TRBD1 TRBV7-3 CASSRTDRGLWYGYTF TGTGCCAGCAGCCGAACAGACAGGGGTCTTTGGTATGGCTACACCTTC
. TRBJ2-3 . TRBV7-9 CASGDTGRSDTQYF TGTGCCAGCGGCGACACAGGGAGATCAGATACGCAGTATTTT
once TRBJ2-3 TRBD2 TRBV6-1 CANREGGGHTQYF TGTGCCAACCGGGAGGGCGGAGGACATACGCAGTATTTT
. TRBJ2-7 . TRBV9 CASSVAPEFYEQYF TGTGCCAGCAGCGTAGCTCCAGAGTTCTACGAGCAGTACTTC
. TRBJ2-1 . TRBV5-1 CASSPGEGSNEQFF TGCGCCAGCAGCCCTGGGGAAGGCTCTAATGAGCAGTTCTTC
. TRBJ2-5 . TRBV11-2 CASSPRYGQETQYF TGTGCCAGCAGCCCCCGGTATGGCCAAGAGACCCAGTACTTC
. TRBJ2-5 TRBD1 TRBV18 CASSVTGVETQYF TGTGCCAGCTCAGTGACAGGGGTGGAGACCCAGTACTTC
few TRBJ2-1 . TRBV7-7 CASSLARGSNEQFF TGTGCTAGCAGCTTAGCCAGGGGTTCCAATGAGCAGTTCTTC
. TRBJ2-7 . TRBV10-3 CAIRGGKSSYEQYF TGTGCCATAAGGGGCGGAAAGAGCTCCTACGAGCAGTACTTC
. TRBJ2-1 TRBD2 TRBV27 CASKLGRGGHEQFF TGTGCCAGCAAACTCGGCCGCGGGGGGCATGAGCAGTTCTTC
few TRBJ1-2 TRBD1 TRBV4-1 CASSQDRLGQGRRSYGYTF TGCGCCAGCAGCCAAGACCGATTGGGACAGGGGCGAAGGTCCTATGGCTACACCTTC
. TRBJ2-7 . TRBV5-8 CASSSGLGTYEQYF TGTGCCAGCAGCTCGGGACTGGGAACCTACGAGCAGTACTTC
. TRBJ2-3 . TRBV6-1 CASSHRGTDTQYF TGTGCCAGCAGTCATAGGGGCACAGATACGCAGTATTTT
many TRBJ1-2 . TRBV5-4 CASSTGGGDYGYTF TGTGCCAGCAGCACCGGCGGGGGGGACTATGGCTACACCTTC
. TRBJ1-5 TRBD1 TRBV19 CASSATGGRGNQPQHF TGTGCCAGTAGTGCGACAGGGGGGAGAGGCAATCAGCCCCAGCATTTT
few TRBJ2-7 TRBD1 TRBV4-1 CASSQRTGGEYEQYF TGCGCCAGCAGCCAGCGGACAGGGGGCGAGTACGAGCAGTACTTC
. TRBJ1-6 TRBD1 TRBV19 CASSSMGQGDSPLHF TGTGCCAGTAGCTCCATGGGACAGGGAGATTCACCCCTCCACTTT
few TRBJ1-5 . TRBV4-2 CASSQPQDQPQHF TGTGCCAGCAGCCAGCCACAGGATCAGCCCCAGCATTTT
. TRBJ2-2 . TRBV9 CASSVATGELFF TGTGCCAGCAGCGTAGCTACCGGGGAGCTGTTTTTT
. TRBJ2-7 . TRBV4-3 CASSQDSMTPTREQYF TGCGCCAGCAGCCAAGATTCGATGACTCCCACTAGGGAGCAGTACTTC
. TRBJ2-1 . TRBV2 CASSELGGEQFF TGTGCCAGCAGTGAACTGGGCGGTGAGCAGTTCTTC